The sequence of this T cell receptor beta chain was determined in a study of Graves' ophthalmopathy and Graves' hyperthyroidism. The sample holds many counts of this clonotype. CDR3 regions of TCR beta were amplified from RNA transcripts. First-round RT-PCR used HTBI primers; second-round multiplex PCR followed. MiXCR, run by TCRdb on the multiplex PCR reads, gives a single entry per CDR3 protein. The sample has 300,000 to 400,000 distinct CDR3 sequences; 15% to 20% are singletons. Uncontrolled infections, pregnancy, lactation or other autoimmune diseases led to patient exclusion. The diagnosis was founded upon clinical symptoms, serum thyroxine, TRAb, thyroid ultrasound and orbital computed tomography. What supplied the PBMCs was approximately 10 ml of fresh peripheral blood. Germline V lookup: CDR1 SGHRS, CDR2 YFSETQ. The V and J ends lost 0 bases and 4 bases, in that order; junction bases with no gene match: 1. The CDR3 spans 15 residues.

V usage is TRBV5-1 and J usage is TRBJ1-2; TRBD1 matches 12 bases. The sequencing sample was made of peripheral blood. The TCR originated in an adult man with Graves' ophthalmopathy. The CDR3 reads CASSLVGQGAYGYTF. As DNA, the CDR3 is TGCGCCAGCAGCTTGGTGGGACAGGGGGCCTATGGCTACACCTTC.